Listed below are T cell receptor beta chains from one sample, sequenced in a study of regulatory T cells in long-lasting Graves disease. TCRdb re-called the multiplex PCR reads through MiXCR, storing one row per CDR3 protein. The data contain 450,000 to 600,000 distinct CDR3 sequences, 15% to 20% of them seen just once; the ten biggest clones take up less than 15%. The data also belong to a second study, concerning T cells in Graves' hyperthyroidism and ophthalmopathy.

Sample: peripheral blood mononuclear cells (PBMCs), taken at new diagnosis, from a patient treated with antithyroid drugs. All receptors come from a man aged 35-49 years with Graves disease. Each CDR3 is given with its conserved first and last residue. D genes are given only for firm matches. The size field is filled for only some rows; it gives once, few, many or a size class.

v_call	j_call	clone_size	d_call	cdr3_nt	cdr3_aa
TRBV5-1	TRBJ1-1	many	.	TGCGCCAGCAGCTCCCCGACAGTGAACACTGAAGCTTTCTTT	CASSSPTVNTEAFF
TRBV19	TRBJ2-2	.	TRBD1	TGTGCCAGTACACGACAGGGGGCAACCGGGGAGCTGTTTTTT	CASTRQGATGELFF
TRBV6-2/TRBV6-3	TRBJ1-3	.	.	TGTGCCAGCAGTGAAGCTTTTTGGAGCACCATATATTTT	CASSEAFWSTIYF
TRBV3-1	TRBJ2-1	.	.	TGTGCCAGCAGCCAAGCCAGAGGTAGTGAGCAGTTCTTC	CASSQARGSEQFF
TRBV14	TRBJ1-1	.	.	TGTGCCAGCAGCCATTCCCCCCGGGTGGGGGTATTGAGGAACACTGAAGCTTTCTTT	CASSHSPRVGVLRNTEAFF
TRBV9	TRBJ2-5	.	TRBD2	TGTGCCAGCAGCTCTCGGACTAGCGGGAGGGCCGTGTTTGAGACCCAGTACTTC	CASSSRTSGRAVFETQYF
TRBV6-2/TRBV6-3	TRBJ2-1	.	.	TGTGCCAGCAGCCCCGATTTCAGGGAGCAGTTCTTC	CASSPDFREQFF
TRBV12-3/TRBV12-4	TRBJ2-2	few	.	TGTGCCACCATGGTCAGGGGGGACACCGGGGAGCTGTTTTTT	CATMVRGDTGELFF
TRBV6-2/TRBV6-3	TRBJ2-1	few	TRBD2	TGTGCCAGCAGTGCAGTAGCGGGCGGGGGGTATGAGCAGTTCTTC	CASSAVAGGGYEQFF
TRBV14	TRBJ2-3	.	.	TGTGCCAGCAGCCAAGATATGGGGGATACGCAGTATTTT	CASSQDMGDTQYF
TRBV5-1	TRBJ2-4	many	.	TGCGCCAGCAGCTTGGACAGGAACAAAAACATTCAGTACTTC	CASSLDRNKNIQYF
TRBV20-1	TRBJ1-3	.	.	TGCAGTGCTAGAGTGGGAAAGATCTCTGGAAACACCATATATTTT	CSARVGKISGNTIYF
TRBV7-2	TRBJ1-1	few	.	TGTGCCAGCAGCTTATGGGGTATCGCTGAAGCTTTCTTT	CASSLWGIAEAFF
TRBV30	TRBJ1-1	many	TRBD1	TGTGCCTGGAGAAGGACAGGGGGCGTCGCTGAAGCTTTCTTT	CAWRRTGGVAEAFF
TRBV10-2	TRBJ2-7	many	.	TGCGCCACCCGGACCCCTGCGGCCCACGAGCAGTACTTC	CATRTPAAHEQYF
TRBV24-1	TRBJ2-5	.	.	TGTGCCACCAGTGAGGGGGGGACACCTCAATGGACCCAGTACTTC	CATSEGGTPQWTQYF
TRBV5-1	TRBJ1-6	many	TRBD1	TGCGCCAGCAGCTTGGGAGGGGGCTCTTCACCCCTCCACTTT	CASSLGGGSSPLHF
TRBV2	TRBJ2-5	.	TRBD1	TGTGCCAGCAGGGTGGACAGGGAACAGACCCAGTACTTC	CASRVDREQTQYF
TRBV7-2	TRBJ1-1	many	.	TGTGCCAGCAGCGTGGGACACATGAACACTGAAGCTTTCTTT	CASSVGHMNTEAFF
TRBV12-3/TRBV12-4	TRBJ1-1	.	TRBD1	TGTGCCAGCAGTTACCGGACAGGGGGAATAACTGAAGCTTTCTTT	CASSYRTGGITEAFF
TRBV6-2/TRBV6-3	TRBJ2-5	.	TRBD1	TGTGCCAGCAGGCAGGGGGACCCCGTCCCAGAGACCCAGTACTTC	CASRQGDPVPETQYF
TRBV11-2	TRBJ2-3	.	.	TGTGCCAGCAGCTTAGTTATGTTCGGAGGACTTAACACAGATACGCAGTATTTT	CASSLVMFGGLNTDTQYF
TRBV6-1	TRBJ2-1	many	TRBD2	TGTGCCAGCAGTGAAGCGACTAGCGGGAGGGATGAGCAGTTCTTC	CASSEATSGRDEQFF